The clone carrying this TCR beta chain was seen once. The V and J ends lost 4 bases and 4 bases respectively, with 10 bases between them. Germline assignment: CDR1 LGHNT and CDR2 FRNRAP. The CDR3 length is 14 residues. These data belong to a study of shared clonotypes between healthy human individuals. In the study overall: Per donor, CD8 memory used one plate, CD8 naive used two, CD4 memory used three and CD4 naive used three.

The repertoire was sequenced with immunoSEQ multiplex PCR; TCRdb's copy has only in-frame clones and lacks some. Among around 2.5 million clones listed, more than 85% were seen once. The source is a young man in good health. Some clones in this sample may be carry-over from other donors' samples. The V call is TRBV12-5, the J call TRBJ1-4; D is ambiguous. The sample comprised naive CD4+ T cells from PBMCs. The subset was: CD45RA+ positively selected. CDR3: CASGSGSVNEKLFF. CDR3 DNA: TGTGCTAGTGGTTCGGGGTCCGTTAATGAAAAACTGTTTTTT.